This T cell receptor (beta chain) was identified in a study of cytomegalovirus exposure and HLA in healthy donors. Whole-study findings and limits: The authors listed 150 to 200 TCR beta chains as cytomegalovirus-associated.

The germline V and J ends were trimmed by 2 bases and 5 bases, with 18 bases remaining between them. The V gene's germline CDR1 is LGHNA and CDR2 YSLEER. The CDR3 length is 16 residues. The PCR was carried out with 60 Vbeta primers and 13 Jbeta primers. The protocol was immunoSEQ multiplex PCR, while the TCRdb copy is restricted to in-frame clones and leaves out a portion. Here the sample spans approximately 100,000 clones, about 83% being singletons. Comment on this clone: Antigen: not known.

The sequenced material came from PBMCs. The sequence derives from a female donor in good health and CMV-seronegative. The chain recombines TRBV4-3 with TRBJ1-2; a weak D match, TRBD1 (6 bases). CDR3 amino acids: CASSQSRVTGTYGYTF. DNA for the CDR3: TGCGCCAGCAGCCAAAGTCGGGTGACAGGAACTTATGGCTACACCTTC.